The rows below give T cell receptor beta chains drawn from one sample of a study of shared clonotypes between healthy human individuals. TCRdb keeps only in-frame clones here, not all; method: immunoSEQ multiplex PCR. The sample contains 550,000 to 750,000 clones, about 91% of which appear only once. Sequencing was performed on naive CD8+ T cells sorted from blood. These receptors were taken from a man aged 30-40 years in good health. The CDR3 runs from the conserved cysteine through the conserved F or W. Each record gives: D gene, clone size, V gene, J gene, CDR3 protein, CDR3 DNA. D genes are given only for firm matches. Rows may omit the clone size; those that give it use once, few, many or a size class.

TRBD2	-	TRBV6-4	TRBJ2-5	CASERLAGVWETQYF	TGTGCCAGCGAAAGACTAGCGGGAGTGTGGGAGACCCAGTACTTC
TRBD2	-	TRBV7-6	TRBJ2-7	CASSPGLAGSYEQYF	TGTGCCAGCAGCCCGGGACTAGCGGGCTCCTACGAGCAGTACTTC
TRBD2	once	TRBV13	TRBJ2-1	CASSSTSGFRNEQFF	TGTGCCAGCAGCTCGACTAGCGGGTTTCGCAATGAGCAGTTCTTC
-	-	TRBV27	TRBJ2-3	CASSLSRGATDTQYF	TGTGCCAGCAGTTTATCCCGTGGAGCCACAGATACGCAGTATTTT
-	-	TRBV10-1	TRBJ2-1	CASSGGGEQFF	TGCGCCAGCAGTGGGGGAGGAGAGCAGTTCTTC
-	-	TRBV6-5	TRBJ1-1	CASSFSGTNTEAFF	TGTGCCAGCAGTTTTTCCGGCACGAACACTGAAGCTTTCTTT
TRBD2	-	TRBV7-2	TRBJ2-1	CASSKTGLAGYNEQFF	TGTGCCAGCAGCAAAACGGGACTAGCGGGTTACAATGAGCAGTTCTTC
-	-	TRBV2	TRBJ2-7	CASSEDTDILSYEQYF	TGTGCCAGCAGTGAAGATACAGACATCCTTTCCTACGAGCAGTACTTC
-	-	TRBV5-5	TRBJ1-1	CASSPVIGYMNTEAFF	TGTGCCAGCAGCCCAGTAATTGGATACATGAACACTGAAGCTTTCTTT
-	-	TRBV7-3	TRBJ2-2	CASSHTGSATGELFF	TGTGCCAGCAGCCATACGGGGTCAGCTACCGGGGAGCTGTTTTTT
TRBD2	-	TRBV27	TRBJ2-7	CASSLTSGKSYEQYF	TGTGCCAGCAGTTTGACTAGCGGGAAAAGCTACGAGCAGTACTTC
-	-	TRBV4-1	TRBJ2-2	CASSWVGGSTGELFF	TGCGCCAGCAGCTGGGTAGGGGGTAGCACCGGGGAGCTGTTTTTT
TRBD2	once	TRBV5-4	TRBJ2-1	CASSLPAGGPDEQFF	TGTGCCAGCAGCCTACCAGCGGGAGGGCCCGATGAGCAGTTCTTC
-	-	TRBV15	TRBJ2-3	CATSRTTGIDTQYF	TGTGCCACCAGCAGAACGACAGGTATTGATACGCAGTATTTT
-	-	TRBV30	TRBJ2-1	CAWSEAYEQFF	TGTGCCTGGAGTGAGGCATACGAGCAGTTCTTC
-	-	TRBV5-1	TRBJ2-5	CASSLGQQGAQYF	TGCGCCAGCAGCTTAGGACAGCAAGGGGCCCAGTACTTC
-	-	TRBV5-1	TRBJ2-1	CASTDHRISQPYNEQFF	TGCGCCAGCACGGATCATCGAATCAGCCAGCCGTACAATGAGCAGTTCTTC
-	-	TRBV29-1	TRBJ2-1	CSVDLNEQFF	TGCAGCGTGGACCTCAATGAGCAGTTCTTC
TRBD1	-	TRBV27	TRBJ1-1	CASSFGSGGLTEAFF	TGTGCCAGCAGTTTCGGGTCAGGGGGTCTCACTGAAGCTTTCTTT
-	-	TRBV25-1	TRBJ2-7	CASSELGSDEQYF	TGTGCCAGCAGTGAATTAGGGTCGGACGAGCAGTACTTC
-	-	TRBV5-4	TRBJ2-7	CASSLGQESYEQYF	TGTGCCAGCAGCTTGGGGCAGGAGTCCTACGAGCAGTACTTC
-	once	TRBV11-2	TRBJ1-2	CASSSDGVYYGYTF	TGTGCCAGCAGCTCGGACGGAGTTTACTATGGCTACACCTTC
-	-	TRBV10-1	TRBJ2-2	CASSESVGFGGELFF	TGCGCCAGCAGTGAGTCGGTGGGGTTCGGCGGGGAGCTGTTTTTT
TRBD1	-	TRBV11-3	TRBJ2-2	CASSLVQGESGELFF	TGTGCCAGCAGCTTAGTTCAGGGGGAGTCCGGGGAGCTGTTTTTT
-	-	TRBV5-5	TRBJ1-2	CASSLYLGEANYGYTF	TGTGCCAGCAGCTTGTATCTGGGCGAAGCTAACTATGGCTACACCTTC
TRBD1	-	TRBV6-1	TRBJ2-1	CASISTGGIVDEQFF	TGTGCCAGCATCTCAACAGGGGGCATCGTCGATGAGCAGTTCTTC
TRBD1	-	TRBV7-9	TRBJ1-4	CASIRQGARVEKLFF	TGTGCCAGCATCCGACAGGGGGCTCGGGTTGAAAAACTGTTTTTT
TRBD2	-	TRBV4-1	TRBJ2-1	CASSQDGLVAYNEQFF	TGCGCCAGCAGCCAAGATGGACTAGTTGCGTACAATGAGCAGTTCTTC
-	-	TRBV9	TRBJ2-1	CASSNTANEQFF	TGTGCCAGCTCGAATACGGCCAATGAGCAGTTCTTC
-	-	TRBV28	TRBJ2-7	CASSYPQGLTYEQYF	TGTGCCAGCAGTTACCCCCAGGGGCTCACCTACGAGCAGTACTTC
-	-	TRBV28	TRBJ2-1	CASSFEVYNEQFF	TGTGCCAGCAGTTTCGAGGTTTACAATGAGCAGTTCTTC
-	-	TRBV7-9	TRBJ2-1	CASSNSTNEQFF	TGTGCCAGCAGCAATTCTACGAATGAGCAGTTCTTC
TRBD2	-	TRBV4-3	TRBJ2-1	CASSQDEGGRAYNEQFF	TGCGCCAGCAGCCAAGATGAGGGCGGGAGGGCCTACAATGAGCAGTTCTTC
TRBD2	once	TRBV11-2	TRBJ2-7	CATLDSGRAYEQYF	TGTGCCACCCTTGATAGCGGGAGAGCCTACGAGCAGTACTTC
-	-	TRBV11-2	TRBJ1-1	CASSLSQGWAAEAFF	TGTGCCAGCAGCTTATCTCAGGGATGGGCGGCTGAAGCTTTCTTT
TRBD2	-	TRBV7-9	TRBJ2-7	CASSLGRLAGDEQYF	TGTGCCAGCAGCTTAGGCCGACTAGCGGGAGACGAGCAGTACTTC